Listed below are T cell receptor beta chains from one sample, sequenced in a study of T cells in Graves' hyperthyroidism and ophthalmopathy. TCRdb itself ran the multiplex PCR reads through MiXCR, one entry per CDR3 protein. The table shows approximately 220,000 distinct CDR3 sequences, with approximately 20% occurring only once. Sequencing input: blood. All receptors derive from a man in his forties or fifties with Graves' hyperthyroidism. CDR3s include the opening cysteine and the closing phenylalanine or tryptophan. Fields, in order: D gene, V gene, clone size, J gene, CDR3 protein, CDR3 DNA. A D gene is named only where the DNA matches it firmly. A row's size may be missing; if present it is once, few, many or a size class.

d_call: NA; v_call: TRBV30; clone_size: many; j_call: TRBJ2-7; cdr3_aa: CAWSGGDTTYEQYF; cdr3_nt: TGTGCCTGGAGTGGGGGGGACACCACCTACGAGCAGTACTTC
d_call: TRBD2; v_call: TRBV29-1; clone_size: NA; j_call: TRBJ2-3; cdr3_aa: CSVEDGAGGSTQYF; cdr3_nt: TGCAGCGTTGAAGACGGGGCGGGGGGTTCTACGCAGTATTTT
d_call: TRBD1; v_call: TRBV20-1; clone_size: many; j_call: TRBJ2-5; cdr3_aa: CSALTGWVQETQYF; cdr3_nt: TGCAGTGCCCTGACAGGGTGGGTCCAAGAGACCCAGTACTTC
d_call: TRBD1; v_call: TRBV18; clone_size: many; j_call: TRBJ1-1; cdr3_aa: CASSPKRGQGSTEAFF; cdr3_nt: TGTGCCAGCTCACCAAAGCGCGGACAGGGAAGTACTGAAGCTTTCTTT
d_call: TRBD2; v_call: TRBV11-2; clone_size: NA; j_call: TRBJ2-5; cdr3_aa: CASSPLRGGTSGNQETQYF; cdr3_nt: TGTGCCAGCAGCCCCCTTAGGGGGGGGACTAGCGGGAACCAAGAGACCCAGTACTTC
d_call: NA; v_call: TRBV7-2; clone_size: many; j_call: TRBJ2-7; cdr3_aa: CASSIGTFYEQYF; cdr3_nt: TGTGCCAGCAGCATTGGGACCTTCTACGAGCAGTACTTC
d_call: NA; v_call: TRBV19; clone_size: few; j_call: TRBJ1-1; cdr3_aa: CASSTSLNTEAFF; cdr3_nt: TGTGCCAGTAGTACCTCATTAAACACTGAAGCTTTCTTT
d_call: NA; v_call: TRBV4-1; clone_size: NA; j_call: TRBJ2-5; cdr3_aa: CASSQDAMTQYF; cdr3_nt: TGCGCCAGCAGCCAAGACGCGATGACCCAGTACTTC
d_call: NA; v_call: TRBV5-5; clone_size: many; j_call: TRBJ1-6; cdr3_aa: CASSLAVDSEWSPLHF; cdr3_nt: TGTGCCAGCAGCTTGGCCGTGGACTCCGAGTGGTCACCCCTCCACTTT
d_call: TRBD1; v_call: TRBV7-9; clone_size: many; j_call: TRBJ1-2; cdr3_aa: CASSQQGALPNYGYTF; cdr3_nt: TGTGCCAGCAGCCAACAGGGGGCCCTACCTAACTATGGCTACACCTTC
d_call: TRBD2; v_call: TRBV7-3; clone_size: NA; j_call: TRBJ2-3; cdr3_aa: CASSLIPSGGAGDTQYF; cdr3_nt: TGTGCCAGCAGCTTAATCCCTAGCGGGGGGGCAGGTGATACGCAGTATTTT
d_call: NA; v_call: TRBV29-1; clone_size: many; j_call: TRBJ2-1; cdr3_aa: CSNRGDSYNEQFF; cdr3_nt: TGCAGCAACCGGGGCGACTCCTACAATGAGCAGTTCTTC
d_call: TRBD1; v_call: TRBV6-1; clone_size: many; j_call: TRBJ1-5; cdr3_aa: CASSEVQGARSNQPQHF; cdr3_nt: TGTGCCAGCAGTGAAGTTCAGGGGGCGAGGAGCAATCAGCCCCAGCATTTT
d_call: NA; v_call: TRBV18; clone_size: many; j_call: TRBJ1-1; cdr3_aa: CASSPISGEAFF; cdr3_nt: TGTGCCAGCTCACCTATTTCGGGTGAAGCTTTCTTT
d_call: NA; v_call: TRBV5-5; clone_size: NA; j_call: TRBJ1-5; cdr3_aa: CASSAVGGPYSNQPQHF; cdr3_nt: TGTGCCAGCAGCGCTGTGGGGGGACCTTATAGCAATCAGCCCCAGCATTTT
d_call: NA; v_call: TRBV7-3; clone_size: NA; j_call: TRBJ2-1; cdr3_aa: CASSRPHAGWSYNEQFF; cdr3_nt: TGTGCCAGCAGCCGACCACATGCGGGATGGTCCTACAATGAGCAGTTCTTC
d_call: NA; v_call: TRBV10-3; clone_size: few; j_call: TRBJ1-1; cdr3_aa: CAISEPHTTEAFF; cdr3_nt: TGTGCCATCAGTGAGCCGCACACGACTGAAGCTTTCTTT
d_call: TRBD2; v_call: TRBV7-9; clone_size: NA; j_call: TRBJ2-3; cdr3_aa: CASSSGLAGRKKYTDTQYF; cdr3_nt: TGTGCCAGCAGCTCCGGACTAGCGGGGAGAAAGAAGTACACAGATACGCAGTATTTT
d_call: TRBD1; v_call: TRBV11-2; clone_size: few; j_call: TRBJ2-1; cdr3_aa: CASSSPRTGHDPTDNEQFF; cdr3_nt: TGTGCCAGCAGCTCCCCCCGGACAGGGCACGATCCTACCGACAATGAGCAGTTCTTC
d_call: TRBD2; v_call: TRBV6-1; clone_size: NA; j_call: TRBJ2-7; cdr3_aa: CASKGGGTIYEQYF; cdr3_nt: TGTGCCAGCAAAGGCGGGGGAACCATATACGAGCAGTACTTC
d_call: TRBD2; v_call: TRBV19; clone_size: few; j_call: TRBJ2-1; cdr3_aa: CASSSLLLAGGLNEQFF; cdr3_nt: TGTGCCAGTAGTTCCCTACTCCTGGCGGGGGGGCTTAATGAGCAGTTCTTC
d_call: NA; v_call: TRBV11-2; clone_size: few; j_call: TRBJ2-2; cdr3_aa: CASSLDRRMDGELFF; cdr3_nt: TGTGCCAGCAGCTTAGATCGCAGAATGGACGGGGAGCTGTTTTTT
d_call: TRBD1; v_call: TRBV2; clone_size: many; j_call: TRBJ1-1; cdr3_aa: CASRTTGGTEAFF; cdr3_nt: TGTGCCAGCAGGACAACAGGGGGCACTGAAGCTTTCTTT
d_call: NA; v_call: TRBV12-3/TRBV12-4; clone_size: many; j_call: TRBJ2-1; cdr3_aa: CASSPQLDNEQFF; cdr3_nt: TGTGCCAGCAGTCCCCAACTAGACAATGAGCAGTTCTTC
d_call: TRBD1; v_call: TRBV10-2; clone_size: many; j_call: TRBJ2-3; cdr3_aa: CATGDRFRATDTQYF; cdr3_nt: TGCGCCACCGGGGACAGGTTTAGGGCCACAGATACGCAGTATTTT
d_call: NA; v_call: TRBV2; clone_size: many; j_call: TRBJ1-5; cdr3_aa: CASSDMNSNQPQHF; cdr3_nt: TGTGCCAGCAGTGACATGAATAGCAATCAGCCCCAGCATTTT
d_call: NA; v_call: TRBV6-2/TRBV6-3; clone_size: NA; j_call: TRBJ2-1; cdr3_aa: CASSPQIFEQFF; cdr3_nt: TGTGCCAGCAGTCCGCAGATTTTTGAGCAGTTCTTC
d_call: TRBD1; v_call: TRBV20-1; clone_size: many; j_call: TRBJ2-7; cdr3_aa: CSATGGQGYEQYF; cdr3_nt: TGCAGTGCCACTGGGGGACAGGGCTACGAGCAGTACTTC
d_call: NA; v_call: TRBV20-1; clone_size: NA; j_call: TRBJ1-1; cdr3_aa: CSARDLNTMNTEAFF; cdr3_nt: TGCAGTGCTAGAGATCTTAACACCATGAACACTGAAGCTTTCTTT
d_call: TRBD1; v_call: TRBV18; clone_size: few; j_call: TRBJ2-6; cdr3_aa: CASSRGTAGANVLTF; cdr3_nt: TGTGCCAGCTCACGGGGGACAGCCGGGGCCAACGTCCTGACTTTC
d_call: TRBD1; v_call: TRBV7-2; clone_size: few; j_call: TRBJ2-2; cdr3_aa: CASSQTGGANTGELFF; cdr3_nt: TGTGCCAGCAGCCAGACAGGGGGTGCAAACACCGGGGAGCTGTTTTTT
d_call: NA; v_call: TRBV28; clone_size: few; j_call: TRBJ2-7; cdr3_aa: CASSPRGGQYF; cdr3_nt: TGTGCCAGCAGTCCCCGGGGAGGGCAGTACTTC
d_call: NA; v_call: TRBV12-3/TRBV12-4; clone_size: many; j_call: TRBJ1-4; cdr3_aa: CASSPQTPGEKLFF; cdr3_nt: TGTGCCAGCAGTCCCCAAACCCCGGGGGAAAAACTGTTTTTT
d_call: NA; v_call: TRBV7-9; clone_size: many; j_call: TRBJ1-1; cdr3_aa: CASRAGLMNTEAFF; cdr3_nt: TGTGCCAGCAGGGCGGGACTCATGAACACTGAAGCTTTCTTT
d_call: NA; v_call: TRBV7-9; clone_size: few; j_call: TRBJ1-2; cdr3_aa: CASSPGRGYYGYTF; cdr3_nt: TGTGCCAGCAGCCCTGGACGGGGATACTATGGCTACACCTTC
d_call: TRBD1; v_call: TRBV20-1; clone_size: NA; j_call: TRBJ1-1; cdr3_aa: CSARVFTRGPTEALF; cdr3_nt: TGCAGCGCTAGAGTTTTCACCAGGGGGCCCACTGAAGCTCTCTTT
d_call: TRBD1; v_call: TRBV2; clone_size: many; j_call: TRBJ2-7; cdr3_aa: CASSATGARNEQYF; cdr3_nt: TGTGCCAGCAGTGCGACAGGGGCCCGGAACGAGCAGTACTTC
d_call: NA; v_call: TRBV24-1; clone_size: many; j_call: TRBJ2-7; cdr3_aa: CATSDDVYEQYF; cdr3_nt: TGTGCCACCAGTGATGACGTCTACGAGCAGTACTTC
d_call: TRBD1; v_call: TRBV7-3; clone_size: NA; j_call: TRBJ2-2; cdr3_aa: CASSAKGQGANTGELLF; cdr3_nt: TGTGCCAGCAGCGCCAAGGGACAGGGGGCGAACACCGGGGAGCTGCTTTTT
d_call: NA; v_call: TRBV2; clone_size: many; j_call: TRBJ2-7; cdr3_aa: CASMWAGSYEQYF; cdr3_nt: TGTGCCAGCATGTGGGCAGGGAGTTACGAGCAGTACTTC
d_call: NA; v_call: TRBV2; clone_size: NA; j_call: TRBJ1-2; cdr3_aa: CASSGAGGLGYGYTF; cdr3_nt: TGTGCCAGCAGTGGTGCTGGGGGCCTCGGCTATGGCTACACCTTC
d_call: NA; v_call: TRBV27; clone_size: many; j_call: TRBJ2-3; cdr3_aa: CASSLIFADTQYF; cdr3_nt: TGTGCCAGCAGTTTAATCTTTGCAGATACGCAGTATTTT
d_call: NA; v_call: TRBV6-5; clone_size: few; j_call: TRBJ2-3; cdr3_aa: CASSYSPNTDTQYF; cdr3_nt: TGTGCCAGCAGTTACAGCCCGAACACAGATACGCAGTATTTT
d_call: TRBD2; v_call: TRBV28; clone_size: many; j_call: TRBJ2-3; cdr3_aa: CASSSPLSGGPDTQYF; cdr3_nt: TGTGCCAGCAGTTCCCCTTTGTCGGGGGGTCCAGATACGCAGTATTTT
d_call: TRBD1; v_call: TRBV7-2; clone_size: many; j_call: TRBJ2-1; cdr3_aa: CASSLMHRGGNEQFF; cdr3_nt: TGTGCCAGCAGCTTAATGCACAGGGGTGGGAATGAGCAGTTCTTC
d_call: NA; v_call: TRBV3-1; clone_size: few; j_call: TRBJ2-3; cdr3_aa: CASSQGGVGDTQYF; cdr3_nt: TGTGCCAGCAGCCAGGGCGGGGTTGGTGATACGCAGTATTTT
d_call: NA; v_call: TRBV3-1; clone_size: many; j_call: TRBJ2-5; cdr3_aa: CASSREFEETQYF; cdr3_nt: TGTGCCAGCAGCCGCGAGTTCGAAGAGACCCAGTACTTC
d_call: NA; v_call: TRBV7-8; clone_size: many; j_call: TRBJ2-3; cdr3_aa: CASSLVTRTTDTQYF; cdr3_nt: TGTGCCAGCAGCCTGGTAACGAGGACCACAGATACGCAGTATTTT
d_call: NA; v_call: TRBV18; clone_size: NA; j_call: TRBJ2-3; cdr3_aa: CASTPPGSGHTDTQYF; cdr3_nt: TGTGCCAGCACACCACCAGGGAGTGGACACACAGATACGCAGTATTTT